This entry lists 30 T cell receptor beta chains sequenced from one sample in a study of blood T cell repertoires in COVID-19. The protocol was immunoSEQ multiplex PCR, while the TCRdb copy is restricted to in-frame clones and leaves out a portion. The data hold about 140,000 clones, with around 80% observed a single time. Sequences were obtained from peripheral blood. The receptor source for this set is a man in his sixties with acute or convalescent COVID-19.

V usage is TRBV28 and J usage is TRBJ1-2; D gene unclear. This CDR3 contains 12 residues. With 8 bases removed from V and 7 bases from J, the gap between germline ends came to 14 bases. Germline V gene data show CDR1 as MDHEN and CDR2 as SYDVKM. The CDR3 DNA is TGTGCCAGCCAAATGGTAAGGAGTGGCTACACCTTC. It specifies CASQMVRSGYTF.

The gene calls are TRBV5-1 and TRBJ2-5, with 9 bases identical to TRBD1. The CDR3 spans 16 residues. Germline CDR1 and CDR2: SGHRS and YFSETQ. After removal of 4 bases from V and 3 bases from J, the junction contained 10 bases not matched to a gene. DNA for the CDR3: TGCGCCAGCAGCCCCGGGACAGGGCCTCCAAAAGAGACCCAGTACTTC. It is translated as CASSPGTGPPKETQYF. The full variable domain, rest sourced from reference TRBV5-1 and TRBJ2-5, is KAGVTQTPRYLIKTRGQQVTLSCSPISGHRSVSWYQQTPGQGLQFLFEYFSETQRNKGNFPGRFSGRQFSNSRSEMNVSTLELGDSALYLCASSPGTGPPKETQYFGPGTRLLVL.

The V call is TRBV28, the J call TRBJ1-4, with D possibly TRBD1 on 6 matching bases. Germline V gene data show CDR1 as MDHEN and CDR2 as SYDVKM. V shed 5 bases and J shed 0 bases, with 13 bases lying between them. This CDR3 is built from 16 residues. The CDR3 reads CASSQAGAATNEKLFF. The CDR3 DNA reads as TGTGCCAGCAGTCAAGCGGGGGCAGCAACTAATGAAAAACTGTTTTTT.

The chain has TRBV18 and TRBJ1-4; D remains unclear. V lost 1 base to trimming and J lost 4 bases, with 10 bases between them. Germline CDR1 reads KGHSH; CDR2 reads LQKENI. This CDR3 has 15 amino acids. CDR3 in DNA: TGTGCCAGCTCACCACGGTTGGGAGATAATGAAAAACTGTTTTTT. Its protein is CASSPRLGDNEKLFF.

V is TRBV19 and J is TRBJ1-2; D call uncertain. Germline V lookup: CDR1 LNHDA, CDR2 SQIVND (reference sequence). There are 13 residues in the CDR3. Trimming took off 4 bases at V and 3 bases at J, with 9 bases between the two ends. The CDR3 DNA reads as TGTGCCAGTAGTAGGAACGGGGACTATGGCTACACCTTC. This codes for CASSRNGDYGYTF.

J is TRBJ1-2 and V is TRBV30; 9 nucleotides align to TRBD1. The germline V gene has CDR1 GTSNPN and CDR2 SVGIG (reference sequence). The trim removed 4 bases at V and 7 bases at J, leaving 10 bases unmatched. This CDR3 comprises 14 residues. CDR3 nucleotide sequence: TGTGCCTGGACCCCGACAGGGGGAGGTCGTGGCTACACCTTC. The encoded protein is CAWTPTGGGRGYTF.

The chain combines TRBV7-2 with TRBJ2-1, with 8 bases lining up with TRBD2. CDR3 size: 15 residues. Trimming took 2 bases from V and 7 from J; bases not matched to a gene: 7. The germline CDR1 and CDR2 sequences are SGHTA and FQGNSA. CDR3 residues: CASSLSAGGVNEQFF. In DNA, the CDR3 is TGTGCCAGCAGCTTATCGGCGGGAGGAGTGAATGAGCAGTTCTTC. Full variable domain (missing parts from reference TRBV7-2 and TRBJ2-1): GAGVSQSPSNKVTEKGKDVELRCDPISGHTALYWYRQSLGQGLEFLIYFQGNSAPDKSGLPSDRFSAERTGGSVSTLTIQRTQQEDSAVYLCASSLSAGGVNEQFFGPGTRLTVL.

The V call is TRBV2, the J call TRBJ2-1, with a possible D match to TRBD1 (6 bases). CDR1 SNHLY and CDR2 FYNNEI come from the germline V gene. The V end was cut by 6 bases, the J end by 8 bases, with 20 bases between. The length of the CDR3 is 15 residues. The CDR3 DNA follows: TGTGCCAGCAGGGTGCCGGGACAAGTACTCGATGAGCAGTTCTTC. It specifies CASRVPGQVLDEQFF.

This chain uses TRBV10-3 with TRBJ2-7, with 12 nucleotides matching TRBD1. CDR3 size: 14 residues. V gave up 6 bases and J gave up 5 bases; unmatched junction bases: 5. The germline CDR1 and CDR2 sequences are ENHRY and SYGVKD. The DNA for the CDR3 is TGTGCCATCAGGGGGGACAGGGGGCGAAACGAGCAGTACTTC. This sequence encodes CAIRGDRGRNEQYF.

The chain uses TRBV28 and TRBJ1-1, with 9 positions matching TRBD1. The CDR3 runs 15 residues. J gave up 1 base and V 10 bases, and 10 bases lay outside the gene matches. The V gene's germline CDR1 is MDHEN and CDR2 SYDVKM. The CDR3, as DNA: TGTGCCACGCATGGACCGGGACAGGGGAACACTGAAGCTTTCTTT. This codes for CATHGPGQGNTEAFF. Variable domain in full (rest from reference TRBV28 and TRBJ1-1): DVKVTQSSRYLVKRTGEKVFLECVQDMDHENMFWYRQDPGLGLRLIYFSYDVKMKEKGDIPEGYSVSREKKERFSLILESASTNQTSMYLCATHGPGQGNTEAFFGQGTRLTVV.

The chain joins TRBV24-1 to TRBJ1-2; D is unclear. CDR1 and CDR2 from the germline V gene are KGHDR and SFDVKD. The CDR3 runs to 14 residues. Trimming took 4 bases from V and 2 from J, leaving 10 bases between them. As DNA, the CDR3 is TGTGCCACCAGTGACCCAACAGAGAACTATGGCTACACCTTC. Translating gives CATSDPTENYGYTF.

The chain uses TRBV14 and TRBJ1-6, with TRBD1 as a possible D gene (5 bases). Germline V gene data show CDR1 as SGHDN and CDR2 as FVKESK. The V end lost 1 base, the J end lost 10 bases, and 20 bases lay between the germline ends. This CDR3 comprises 17 residues. CDR3 loop: CASSQGIRVSVGSPLHF. Here the CDR3 DNA reads TGTGCCAGCAGCCAAGGAATCAGGGTATCGGTTGGGTCACCCCTCCACTTT.

This chain joins TRBV24-1 and TRBJ1-2, with D possibly being TRBD1 (5 bases). The CDR3 is 15 amino acids. The V gene lost 9 bases and the J gene lost 0 bases, with 16 bases spanning the gap. The germline CDR1 and CDR2 sequences are KGHDR and SFDVKD. The CDR3 DNA reads TGTGCCACCTTCGGGGGTGACGGCGCTAACTATGGCTACACCTTC. It yields the protein CATFGGDGANYGYTF.

V usage is TRBV28 and J usage is TRBJ1-2; D might be TRBD1 (6 bases). The CDR3 consists of 15 residues. The germline CDR1 and CDR2 sequences are MDHEN and SYDVKM. V was clipped by 4 bases and J by 4 bases, with 16 bases between them. The CDR3 region is CASSSPARGSYGYTF. In nucleotides, the CDR3 is TGTGCCAGCAGTTCTCCAGCCAGGGGATCCTATGGCTACACCTTC.

This chain joins TRBV18 and TRBJ1-2, with D hard to call. In germline, CDR1 is KGHSH, CDR2 LQKENI. The CDR3 totals 13 residues. Trimming shortened V by 3 bases and J by 6 bases, and 11 bases separated the two germline ends. The CDR3 protein is CASSPFEADGYTF. The CDR3 nucleotides read TGTGCCAGCTCACCTTTTGAAGCCGATGGCTACACCTTC. The complete variable domain, with remaining parts taken from reference TRBV18 and TRBJ1-2, reads NAGVMQNPRHLVRRRGQEARLRCSPMKGHSHVYWYRQLPEEGLKFMVYLQKENIIDESGMPKERFSAEFPKEGPSILRIQQVVRGDSAAYFCASSPFEADGYTFGSGTRLTVV.

This clone turned up a few times. DNA for the CDR3: TGCGCCAGCAGCTTGGTCGGGGGGGAAAATTCACCCCTCCACTTT. Translated, it gives CASSLVGGENSPLHF. The chain combines TRBV5-1 with TRBJ1-6; possibly TRBD1 for D (5 bases). V was cut by 0 bases and J by 7 bases, with 11 bases left in between. Germline V CDR1 and CDR2: SGHRS, YFSETQ. This CDR3 comprises 15 residues.

The chain carries TRBV6-5 and TRBJ2-7, with 8 bases fitting TRBD1. Germline trimming cut 6 bases from V and 6 bases from J; bases unmatched to any gene: 7. This CDR3 is built from 13 residues. Looked up from germline, CDR1 is MNHEY and CDR2 is SVGAGI. The CDR3 protein is CASSTGGTGEQYF. The CDR3 DNA reads as TGTGCCAGCAGCACAGGGGGGACGGGCGAGCAGTACTTC.

The chain has TRBV19 and TRBJ2-7; 12 nucleotides align to TRBD2. J was trimmed by 4 bases and V by 5 bases; bases with no gene match: 6. This CDR3 has 15 amino acids. Germline CDR1 LNHDA, CDR2 SQIVND (reference sequence). Written as DNA, the CDR3 is TGTGCCAGTAGTGTGACTAGCGGGAGTGGGTACGAGCAGTACTTC. It encodes CASSVTSGSGYEQYF.

The chain employs TRBV30 and TRBJ2-7; D may be TRBD1 (5 bases). The CDR3 loop spans 13 amino acids. The V end was cut by 5 bases, the J end by 9 bases, with 20 bases between. From germline, CDR1 is GTSNPN and CDR2 SVGIG (reference sequence). The CDR3 nucleotides read TGTGCCTGGTCCCCCCAGGGTGGCCTCGGGCAGTACTTC. Translation: CAWSPQGGLGQYF.

The CDR3 is CASSWTSGNNEQFF. CDR3 bases: TGTGCCAGCAGTTGGACTAGCGGTAACAATGAGCAGTTCTTC. The chain recombines TRBV27 with TRBJ2-1; 10 bases agree with TRBD2. The V and J ends lost 4 bases and 5 bases, in that order; junction bases with no gene match: 2. CDR3 length: 14 residues. Germline assignment: CDR1 MNHEY and CDR2 SMNVEV (reference sequence).

The chain employs TRBV9 and TRBJ2-7, with 9 bases fitting TRBD1. The CDR3 has 15 amino acids. The trim removed 3 bases at V and 2 bases at J, leaving 6 bases unmatched. Germline V CDR1 and CDR2: SGDLS, YYNGEE. CDR3 coding DNA: TGTGCCAGCAGCGCCAACAGGGGGCCGGCCTACGAGCAGTACTTC. It specifies CASSANRGPAYEQYF.

The rearrangement joins TRBV10-3 to TRBJ1-2, with D perhaps TRBD1 (5 bases). There are 12 residues in the CDR3. V lost 7 bases, J lost 6 bases, and 12 bases lay in between. Germline CDR1 and CDR2: ENHRY and SYGVKD. The CDR3 sequence is CAINAGPDGYTF. The CDR3 coding sequence is TGTGCCATCAATGCAGGGCCTGATGGCTACACCTTC.

This clone was seen a single time. The rearrangement uses TRBV27 and TRBJ2-2; a weak D match, TRBD1 (5 bases). This CDR3 is 13 amino acids long. Trimming pared 7 bases from V and 7 bases from J, leaving 13 bases between. Germline V gives CDR1 MNHEY, CDR2 SMNVEV (reference sequence). For the CDR3, the DNA is TGTGCCAGCATTTCCCAGGGTATCGGGGAGCTGTTTTTT. This codes for CASISQGIGELFF.

In its sample, this clone was seen a few times. This sequence joins TRBV5-5 and TRBJ1-5; the D gene is possibly TRBD1 (5 bases). With 1 base removed from V and 3 bases from J, the gap between germline ends came to 11 bases. The germline CDR1 and CDR2 sequences are SGHKS and YYEKEE (reference sequence). The CDR3 has 15 amino acids. The CDR3 coding sequence is TGTGCCAGCAGCTTGTTGTCAGGGAACAATCAGCCCCAGCATTTT. It is translated as CASSLLSGNNQPQHF.

This clone came up a few times. The chain carries TRBV5-6 and TRBJ2-7, with TRBD1 matching 8 bases. The CDR3 is 16 residues long. Germline V CDR1 and CDR2: SGHDT, YYEEEE. With V trimmed by 0 bases and J by 3 bases, 8 bases remained unmatched. CDR3 DNA: TGTGCCAGCAGCTTGGGGTCGGCAGGGGGCTTCTACGAGCAGTACTTC. Amino acid sequence: CASSLGSAGGFYEQYF. Looking up the rest from reference TRBV5-6 and TRBJ2-7 gives the full variable domain: DAGVTQSPTHLIKTRGQQVTLRCSPKSGHDTVSWYQQALGQGPQFIFQYYEEEERQRGNFPDRFSGHQFPNYSSELNVNALLLGDSALYLCASSLGSAGGFYEQYFGPGTRLTVT.

The chain has TRBV5-1 and TRBJ1-6, with D hard to call. The V end was cut by 0 bases, the J end by 6 bases, with 10 bases between. This CDR3 has 15 residues. Germline CDR1 is SGHRS and CDR2 is YFSETQ. The CDR3 DNA follows: TGCGCCAGCAGCTTGGACAGCTTGCTTAATTCACCCCTCCACTTT. This codes for CASSLDSLLNSPLHF.

The chain combines TRBV19 with TRBJ2-3; D is perhaps TRBD1 (6 bases). There are 17 residues in the CDR3. CDR1 and CDR2 from the germline V gene are LNHDA and SQIVND (reference sequence). V lost 2 bases and J lost 2, with 17 bases in between. Here the CDR3 DNA reads TGTGCCAGTAGTATATGGGGGCCTCGTGGAGTCACAGATACGCAGTATTTT. This codes for CASSIWGPRGVTDTQYF.

V gene TRBV6-5 combines with J gene TRBJ2-1; 9 bases are a match to TRBD2. Germline assignment: CDR1 MNHEY and CDR2 SVGAGI. The CDR3 covers 16 residues. The V segment lost 2 bases and the J segment 5 bases; nucleotides outside the gene matches: 7. The CDR3 sequence is CASSYGASGVNNEQFF. The CDR3, as DNA: TGTGCCAGCAGTTACGGGGCTAGCGGGGTCAACAATGAGCAGTTCTTC.

The chain joins TRBV7-2 to TRBJ2-1; TRBD1 matches at 11 bases. The V gene's germline CDR1 is SGHTA and CDR2 FQGNSA. The CDR3 is 16 amino acids. Germline trimming cut 6 bases from V and 5 bases from J; bases unmatched to any gene: 9. In DNA form, the CDR3 reads TGTGCCAGCAGGGGACAGGGGGGAAAGTCGGACAATGAGCAGTTCTTC. Amino acid sequence: CASRGQGGKSDNEQFF.

J is TRBJ1-1 and V is TRBV14; D uncertain. The CDR3 length is 13 residues. V dropped 8 bases and J dropped 4 bases, with 14 bases sitting between them. Per germline, CDR1 SGHDN and CDR2 FVKESK. Written as DNA, the CDR3 is TGTGCCAGCCCGACCGGGTATTTCACTGAAGCTTTCTTT. Its translation is CASPTGYFTEAFF.